Below, 16 T cell receptor beta chains from the same sample are listed, as sequenced in a study of OX40 agonist ivuxolimab in advanced cancers. Profiled with immunoSEQ multiplex PCR; TCRdb holds only in-frame clones, not every one. The table shows around 38,000 clones, with 92% occurring only once. Sequenced here: CD4+ or CD8+ T cells sorted from blood, sampled in a trial of the OX40 agonist ivuxolimab. The receptors stem from an adult with an advanced solid tumor such as melanoma, head and neck, liver or kidney cancer.

This clone was counted between two and nine times. The CDR3 coding sequence is TGTGCCTGGAGTTTCAGCTCTGGAAACACCATATATTTT. This gives the protein CAWSFSSGNTIYF. The V and J genes are TRBV30 and TRBJ1-3; D remains unclear. The germline V gene encodes CDR1 GTSNPN and CDR2 SVGIG (reference sequence). The CDR3 has 13 residues. V gave up 2 bases and J gave up 0 bases, with 5 bases separating them.

The J gene is TRBJ2-3, the V gene TRBV7-8; a possible D gene is TRBD2 (6 bases). This CDR3 is 16 amino acids long. The V end was cut by 2 bases, the J end by 0 bases, with 12 bases between. Per germline, CDR1 SGHVS and CDR2 FQNEAQ. CDR3 sequence (DNA): TGTGCCAGCAGCTTATGGCTAGCGACTAGCACAGATACGCAGTATTTT. Amino acid sequence: CASSLWLATSTDTQYF.

The chain has TRBV6-1 and TRBJ1-4; TRBD1 matches 8 bases. V was pared by 3 bases and J by 6 bases, with 6 bases of the junction left unmatched. CDR3 length: 15 residues. In germline, CDR1 is MNHNS, CDR2 SASEGT. CDR3 DNA: TGTGCCAGCAGTGACGGGACAGGCGCACATGAAAAACTGTTTTTT. It specifies CASSDGTGAHEKLFF.

This clone was seen just once. V gene TRBV2 combines with J gene TRBJ2-3; perhaps TRBD1 as D (5 bases). Germline values: CDR1 SNHLY, CDR2 FYNNEI. The CDR3 consists of 14 residues. The V gene lost 7 bases and the J gene lost 0 bases, with 11 bases spanning the gap. As DNA, the CDR3 is TGTGCCAGCAACGACCAGGGAAGCACAGATACGCAGTATTTT. Residues: CASNDQGSTDTQYF.

The rearrangement uses TRBV7-9 and TRBJ1-5; D perhaps matches TRBD1 (5 bases). Trimming shortened V by 1 base and J by 5 bases, and 9 bases separated the two germline ends. This CDR3 has 14 amino acids. Germline V gene sequence: CDR1 SEHNR, CDR2 FQNEAQ (reference sequence). The CDR3 sequence is CASSLGWGYQPQHF. The CDR3, as DNA: TGTGCCAGCAGCTTAGGGTGGGGCTATCAGCCCCAGCATTTT.

The chain links TRBV18 to TRBJ2-7, with 14 bases lining up with TRBD2. This CDR3 has 16 amino acids. J was trimmed by 3 bases and V by 6 bases; bases with no gene match: 7. The germline V gene encodes CDR1 KGHSH and CDR2 LQKENI. This CDR3 reads CASSPGTSGSVYEQYF. CDR3 DNA sequence: TGTGCCAGCTCCCCTGGGACTAGCGGGAGTGTCTACGAGCAGTACTTC.

This clone was detected once. This chain connects TRBV6-5 to TRBJ2-6; D perhaps matches TRBD1 (5 bases). Germline V gives CDR1 MNHEY, CDR2 SVGAGI. V lost 5 bases and J lost 2, with 10 bases in between. The CDR3 contains 15 residues. CDR3 residues: CASSLRVTGANVLTF. In nucleotides, the CDR3 is TGTGCCAGCAGTCTCAGGGTAACTGGGGCCAACGTCCTGACTTTC.

As concerns this clone: Other DNA sequences within the sample encode an identical CDR3. The chain joins TRBV6-5 to TRBJ2-1, with D unresolved. The CDR3 has 14 residues. Germline CDR1 MNHEY, CDR2 SVGAGI. The ends were cut back, 6 bases at V and 0 bases at J, with 9 bases in the middle. The CDR3 bases are TGTGCCAGCAGGGACGGCTTCTCCTACAATGAGCAGTTCTTC. Translated: CASRDGFSYNEQFF.

The V call is TRBV27, the J call TRBJ1-1, with D uncertain. Germline V lookup: CDR1 MNHEY, CDR2 SMNVEV (reference sequence). This CDR3 comprises 15 residues. V lost 2 bases to trimming and J lost 0 bases, with 10 bases between them. In DNA form, the CDR3 reads TGTGCCAGCAGTTTAAGTAGACTCCTGAACACTGAAGCTTTCTTT. Its protein is CASSLSRLLNTEAFF.

The V and J genes are TRBV28 and TRBJ1-4; 10 bases match TRBD1. With 5 bases clipped from V and 0 bases from J, the junction kept 3 bases outside the gene matches. CDR1 is MDHEN, CDR2 SYDVKM, per germline. The length of the CDR3 is 16 residues. CDR3 nucleotides: TGTGCCAGCAGTCCAGGGACAGGGGCAACTAATGAAAAACTGTTTTTT. It encodes CASSPGTGATNEKLFF. Full variable domain (missing parts from reference TRBV28 and TRBJ1-4): DVKVTQSSRYLVKRTGEKVFLECVQDMDHENMFWYRQDPGLGLRLIYFSYDVKMKEKGDIPEGYSVSREKKERFSLILESASTNQTSMYLCASSPGTGATNEKLFFGSGTQLSVL.

The J gene is TRBJ1-1, the V gene TRBV29-1, with D tentatively TRBD1 (6 bases). V was trimmed by 4 bases and J by 2 bases, leaving 8 bases between them. The germline V gene encodes CDR1 SQVTM and CDR2 ANQGSEA. This CDR3 region has 12 residues. CDR3 nucleotides: TGCAGCGTTGGGGACACTAACACTGAAGCTTTCTTT. The encoded protein is CSVGDTNTEAFF.

This clone showed up just once. The chain recombines TRBV9 with TRBJ2-1; unclear D gene. The CDR3 has 12 amino acids. Looked up from germline, CDR1 is SGDLS and CDR2 is YYNGEE. With 3 bases removed from V and 5 bases from J, the gap between germline ends came to 6 bases. CDR3 bases: TGTGCCAGCAGCGCTAGAGACAATGAGCAGTTCTTC. This codes for CASSARDNEQFF.

The V gene is TRBV6-5, the J gene TRBJ1-2, with TRBD1 matching 8 bases. With 0 bases clipped from V and 8 bases from J, the junction kept 5 bases outside the gene matches. CDR1 MNHEY and CDR2 SVGAGI come from the germline V gene. The CDR3 length is 14 residues. CDR3 protein: CASSYSPTGEGYTF. The CDR3, as DNA: TGTGCCAGCAGTTACTCTCCGACAGGGGAAGGCTACACCTTC.

The CDR3 DNA reads TGTGCCAGCAGCTTCCGGTCGGGGGGGGGCACAGATACGCAGTATTTT. This translates into CASSFRSGGGTDTQYF. The V call is TRBV5-4, the J call TRBJ2-3; TRBD2 matches 8 bases. V trimming: 2 bases; J trimming: 1 base; junction bases outside the gene matches: 6. The V gene's germline CDR1 is SGHNT and CDR2 YYREEE (reference sequence). The CDR3 has 16 amino acids.

The chain recombines TRBV6-6 with TRBJ1-2; D gene uncertain. The CDR3 has 13 residues. Germline lookup yields CDR1 MNHNY and CDR2 SVGAGI (reference sequence). Trimming shortened V by 6 bases and J by 2 bases, and 10 bases separated the two germline ends. CDR3 bases: TGTGCCAGCAGCCCGGACTGGAACTATGGCTACACCTTC. It encodes CASSPDWNYGYTF.

V usage is TRBV28 and J usage is TRBJ1-2; D perhaps matches TRBD1 (6 bases). The V gene lost 5 bases and the J gene lost 8 bases, with 21 bases spanning the gap. The CDR3 length is 15 residues. Germline CDR1 and CDR2: MDHEN and SYDVKM. CDR3 sequence reads: CASSDPGGGAGGYTF. The CDR3 DNA sequence: TGTGCCAGCAGTGACCCCGGCGGGGGGGCGGGCGGCTACACCTTC.